A selection of T cell receptor beta chains follows, all from one sample in a study of vaccination effects on CD4 cells after COVID-19. Produced via immunoSEQ multiplex PCR; TCRdb's table is partial and in-frame only. The sample includes 70,000 or so clones, 65% to 80% of them seen just once. No antigens are known for them. The starting material was CD4+ T cells from PBMCs cultured without peptide, obtained after COVID-19 vaccination. The receptors stem from a human donor who received a COVID-19 vaccine. CDR3s include the opening cysteine and the closing phenylalanine or tryptophan. The order of the fields is V gene, clone size, D gene, J gene, CDR3 protein, CDR3 DNA. The D gene is left open where the match is weak. Some rows have no size entry. The others give once, few or many, or a class for an expanded clone.

>TRBV2|-|-|TRBJ1-3
CASGVSGSGNTIYF
TGTGCCAGTGGAGTCTCGGGCTCTGGAAACACCATATATTTT
>TRBV18|-|TRBD1|TRBJ2-2
CASSPAQGSTGELFF
TGTGCCAGCTCTCCTGCACAGGGGAGCACCGGGGAGCTGTTTTTT
>TRBV5-5|-|TRBD2|TRBJ2-3
CASSWSWLAGGPQSTDTQYF
TGTGCCAGCAGCTGGTCTTGGCTAGCGGGGGGGCCACAATCCACAGATACGCAGTATTTT
>TRBV19|once|-|TRBJ2-2
CASSHHSLANTGELFF
TGTGCCAGTAGCCATCACAGCCTCGCGAACACCGGGGAGCTGTTTTTT
>TRBV7-2|once|-|TRBJ2-4
CASSNRSGWGIQYF
TGTGCCAGCTCAAACCGCTCCGGGTGGGGCATTCAGTACTTC
>TRBV6-6|-|-|TRBJ2-4
CASSEQGGLQYF
TGTGCCAGCAGCGAACAGGGAGGGCTTCAGTACTTC
>TRBV30|-|TRBD1|TRBJ1-5
CAWSNTGGRQPQHF
TGTGCCTGGAGTAACACAGGGGGCCGGCAGCCCCAGCATTTT
>TRBV7-2|-|-|TRBJ1-1
CASSLGLRTNTEAFF
TGTGCCAGCAGCTTAGGATTACGGACGAACACTGAAGCTTTCTTT
>TRBV7-2|-|TRBD2|TRBJ2-3
CASSRAGGTDTQYF
TGTGCCAGTTCGCGGGCGGGGGGCACAGATACGCAGTATTTT
>TRBV5-6|-|-|TRBJ2-5
CASSSTGSGETQYF
TGTGCCAGCAGCTCTACAGGGTCGGGAGAGACCCAGTACTTC
>TRBV7-9|-|-|TRBJ1-3
CASSPLTGDSGNTIYF
TGTGCCAGCAGCCCCCTGACAGGCGACTCTGGAAACACCATATATTTT
>TRBV4-2|-|-|TRBJ1-1
CASSQGDNTEAFF
TGTGCCAGCAGCCAAGGGGATAACACTGAAGCTTTCTTT
>TRBV7-3|-|TRBD2|TRBJ2-1
CASSSSLAGGGNEQFF
TGTGCCAGCAGCTCCTCATTAGCGGGGGGTGGCAATGAGCAGTTCTTC
>TRBV2|-|-|TRBJ1-1
CASRGVRGANAEAFF
TGTGCCAGCAGGGGGGTGCGAGGGGCGAATGCTGAAGCTTTCTTT
>TRBV24-1|-|-|TRBJ2-3
CATSNTDTQYF
TGTGCCACCTCGAACACAGATACGCAGTATTTT
>TRBV6-5|-|TRBD1|TRBJ1-2
CASSYASWTGGYGYTF
TGTGCCAGCAGTTACGCTTCCTGGACAGGGGGCTATGGCTACACCTTC
>TRBV6-5|-|-|TRBJ1-5
CASSYDMQGSQPQHF
TGTGCCAGCAGTTACGATATGCAGGGCAGTCAGCCCCAGCATTTT
>TRBV27|-|TRBD2|TRBJ2-3
CASMVSGQLFQNTQYF
TGTGCCAGCATGGTTAGCGGGCAACTCTTCCAGAATACGCAGTATTTT
>TRBV2|few|-|TRBJ1-4
CASRSGGDEKLFF
TGTGCCAGCAGATCCGGCGGAGATGAAAAACTGTTTTTT
>TRBV7-3|-|-|TRBJ1-2
CASSLSGLYGYTF
TGTGCCAGCAGCTTATCAGGACTTTATGGCTACACCTTC
>TRBV19|-|-|TRBJ1-5
CASSWGVQPQHF
TGTGCCAGTAGTTGGGGGGTTCAGCCCCAGCATTTT
>TRBV15|once|TRBD1|TRBJ2-5
CATSRGGQAERRQETQYF
TGTGCCACCAGCAGAGGAGGACAGGCCGAGCGGCGACAAGAGACCCAGTACTTC
>TRBV6-5|few|-|TRBJ1-2
CASSLLPLYGYTF
TGTGCCAGCAGTCTTTTACCCCTTTATGGCTACACCTTC
>TRBV5-1|-|-|TRBJ2-1
CASSLGRGLYNEQFF
TGCGCCAGCAGCTTGGGTCGGGGCCTCTACAATGAGCAGTTCTTC
>TRBV4-1|-|-|TRBJ1-1
CASSQQKPRGDTEAFF
TGCGCCAGCAGTCAGCAAAAGCCCCGGGGGGACACTGAAGCTTTCTTT
>TRBV5-6|-|TRBD1|TRBJ1-5
CASSSGQGSNQPQHF
TGTGCCAGCAGCTCCGGACAGGGTTCAAATCAGCCCCAGCATTTT
>TRBV10-1|-|-|TRBJ2-5
CASSESGPPGETQYF
TGCGCCAGCAGTGAGTCTGGGCCCCCAGGGGAGACCCAGTACTTC
>TRBV9|few|-|TRBJ1-1
CASSVEWQNTEAFF
TGTGCCAGCAGCGTAGAGTGGCAGAACACTGAAGCTTTCTTT
>TRBV3-1/TRBV3-2|few|-|TRBJ1-1
CASNWAGSGTEAFF
TGTGCCAGCAACTGGGCAGGGAGCGGTACTGAAGCTTTCTTT
>TRBV6-4|-|TRBD1|TRBJ1-2
CASSPGQENYGYTF
TGTGCCAGCAGCCCGGGACAGGAGAACTATGGCTACACCTTC
>TRBV6-1|-|-|TRBJ1-6
CASSEAPPEGYNSPLHF
TGTGCCAGCAGTGAAGCTCCCCCCGAAGGATATAATTCACCCCTCCACTTT
>TRBV2|-|-|TRBJ1-2
CARRIIGRPTLGYTF
TGTGCCAGACGCATAATCGGAAGACCAACTCTTGGCTACACCTTC
>TRBV5-1|-|TRBD1|TRBJ1-3
CASSLATGTGNTIYF
TGCGCCAGCAGCTTGGCGACAGGGACGGGAAACACCATATATTTT
>TRBV5-1|-|TRBD1|TRBJ1-5
CASSLGGTGDYSNQPQHF
TGCGCCAGCAGCTTAGGGGGGACAGGAGATTATAGCAATCAGCCCCAGCATTTT
>TRBV6-6|-|-|TRBJ2-3
CASSPPWGDTQYF
TGTGCCAGCAGTCCCCCCTGGGGGGATACGCAGTATTTT
>TRBV5-1|-|-|TRBJ1-1
CASSPGPYQNTEAFF
TGCGCCAGCAGCCCTGGACCGTATCAGAACACTGAAGCTTTCTTT
>TRBV7-2|-|-|TRBJ1-3
CASSLGQAGNTIYF
TGTGCCAGCAGCTTAGGGCAGGCTGGAAACACCATATATTTT
>TRBV19|-|-|TRBJ1-1
CASSIVGVWSTEAFF
TGTGCCAGTAGTATAGTAGGGGTTTGGAGCACTGAAGCTTTCTTT
>TRBV5-1|once|TRBD1|TRBJ1-6
CASSVVTGADSPLHF
TGCGCCAGCAGCGTGGTGACAGGGGCGGATTCACCCCTCCACTTT
>TRBV6-5|-|-|TRBJ1-4
CASKVMVDNEKLFF
TGTGCCAGCAAAGTTATGGTTGATAATGAAAAACTGTTTTTT
>TRBV7-2|-|TRBD1|TRBJ1-2
CASSLTGVNYGYTF
TGTGCCAGCAGCTTAACAGGGGTTAACTATGGCTACACCTTC
>TRBV15|-|-|TRBJ1-2
CATSAREGVGYGYTF
TGTGCCACCAGCGCCCGCGAGGGTGTCGGCTATGGCTACACCTTC
>TRBV7-2|-|-|TRBJ1-1
CASTTDRNTEAFF
TGTGCCAGCACAACCGACAGGAACACTGAAGCTTTCTTT
>TRBV29-1|once|-|TRBJ1-1
CSVAQQNTEAFF
TGCAGCGTTGCACAGCAGAACACTGAAGCTTTCTTT
>TRBV28|few|-|TRBJ1-2
CASERTDYGYTF
TGTGCCAGCGAACGGACCGACTATGGCTACACCTTC
>TRBV12-3/TRBV12-4|-|-|TRBJ1-2
CASSLIEFGGYTF
TGTGCCAGCAGTTTAATTGAGTTCGGGGGCTACACCTTC
>TRBV5-5|-|-|TRBJ2-5
CASVSLRDNQETQYF
TGTGCCAGCGTTTCCTTACGAGACAACCAAGAGACCCAGTACTTC
>TRBV27|-|-|TRBJ2-3
CASSSIGLDTQYF
TGTGCCAGCAGTTCCATCGGACTAGATACGCAGTATTTT
>TRBV18|-|-|TRBJ1-1
CASSPLGGTEAFF
TGTGCCAGCTCACCGCTAGGGGGAACTGAAGCTTTCTTT
>TRBV2|-|-|TRBJ1-2
CASNRVSYGYTF
TGTGCCAGCAACAGAGTTAGCTATGGCTACACCTTC
>TRBV28|-|-|TRBJ1-2
CASSKTQGRGGSRGYTF
TGTGCCAGCAGTAAAACCCAAGGCAGGGGTGGATCTCGTGGCTACACCTTC
>TRBV11-2|-|-|TRBJ2-5
CASSLRGVYQETQYF
TGTGCCAGCAGCTTGAGGGGGGTGTACCAAGAGACCCAGTACTTC
>TRBV10-3|once|-|TRBJ1-1
CAISTTLGENTEAFF
TGTGCCATCAGTACGACACTCGGGGAGAACACTGAAGCTTTCTTT